Included here is one T cell receptor (beta chain) sequence, with context. These data originate in a study of blood T cell repertoires in COVID-19. V dropped 0 bases and J dropped 5 bases, with 12 bases sitting between them. CDR1 and CDR2 from the germline V gene are SGHNT and YYREEE (reference sequence). The CDR3 is 15 amino acids. Assay used: immunoSEQ multiplex PCR; TCRdb lists only in-frame clones, some missing. The sample holds around 400,000 clones, around four fifths seen once. The chain has TRBV5-4 and TRBJ1-5; a weak D match, TRBD1 (6 bases). The sequencing input was PBMCs or T cells enriched from blood (not recorded which). This receptor was taken from a woman between 50 and 59 years old who had recovered from COVID-19. CDR3 bases: TGTGCCAGCAGCTTGGACAGGGCCCCCTATCAGCCCCAGCATTTT. Translating it yields CASSLDRAPYQPQHF.